Following are 14 T cell receptor beta chains from one sample sequenced in a study of T-cell reconstitution after alpha-beta-depleted transplantation in children. The TCRbeta library was prepared with unique molecular identifiers. Via MiXCR, TCRdb re-called the PCR reads, giving one row per CDR3 protein. Among 600,000 or so distinct CDR3 sequences listed, under 25% were seen once. The source material was PBMCs, mostly from graft donor cells, sampled 360 days after TCRalphabeta/CD19-depleted stem cell transplant. The receptors here all came from a boy under two years old who had a stem cell transplant for acute myeloid leukemia, so the T cells may come from the graft donor.

A few counts support this clonotype. This chain links TRBV7-8 with TRBJ2-1; 7 bases fit TRBD1. The CDR3 loop spans 13 amino acids. Germline assignment: CDR1 SGHVS and CDR2 FQNEAQ. V shed 2 bases, J shed 12 bases, and the junction held 7 bases outside the gene matches. The CDR3 region has the DNA TGTGCCAGCAGCTTACTGGGCAGGGGGTGGCAGTTCTTC. Protein product: CASSLLGRGWQFF.

This clonotype was seen ten or more times. The V and J genes are TRBV20-1 and TRBJ2-5, with D perhaps TRBD2 (6 bases). V was pared by 3 bases and J by 5 bases, with 19 bases between. Looked up from germline, CDR1 is DFQATT and CDR2 is SNEGSKA (reference sequence). The CDR3 has 15 residues. The CDR3 protein is CSARASTGVRETQYF. CDR3 nucleotide sequence: TGCAGTGCTAGGGCATCGACGGGGGTGAGGGAGACCCAGTACTTC.

The V and J genes are TRBV12-3 or TRBV12-4 and TRBJ2-1; TRBD1 is a possible D gene (6 bases). Deletions cut 5 bases from V and 5 bases from J, with 16 bases between. The length of the CDR3 is 15 residues. The CDR3: CASSGDGTLHNEQFF. In DNA form, the CDR3 reads TGTGCCAGCAGTGGGGACGGGACACTCCACAATGAGCAGTTCTTC.

The V and J genes are TRBV6-2 or TRBV6-3 and TRBJ2-3; D may be TRBD1 (6 bases). Per germline, CDR1 MNHEY and CDR2 SVGEGT. This CDR3 is 16 amino acids long. The V gene lost 6 bases and the J gene lost 2 bases, with 18 bases spanning the gap. The CDR3 loop is CASRDLRGPPTDTQYF. The CDR3 region has the DNA TGTGCCAGCAGGGACCTCAGGGGTCCCCCCACAGATACGCAGTATTTT.

This clonotype was seen at least ten times. J is TRBJ2-1 and V is TRBV24-1; D gene uncertain. Germline-derived CDR1 and CDR2 are KGHDR and SFDVKD. This CDR3 spans 17 amino acids. V lost 6 bases to trimming and J lost 0 bases, with 17 bases between them. In DNA form, the CDR3 reads TGTGCCACCAGTAGCGCCAGGCACCACTCCTCCTACAATGAGCAGTTCTTC. It is translated as CATSSARHHSSYNEQFF.

The chain has TRBV20-1 and TRBJ1-2; TRBD1 might be the D (6 bases). V was shortened by 0 bases and J by 4 bases, with 12 bases between the two germline ends. There are 14 residues in the CDR3. Germline CDR1 is DFQATT and CDR2 is SNEGSKA (reference sequence). CDR3 sequence reads: CSARDRAGAYGYTF. The CDR3 region has the DNA TGCAGTGCTAGAGATAGGGCAGGGGCCTATGGCTACACCTTC.

Concerning this clonotype itself: A much larger clone lies a single base off, so this may be a read error. Without the conserved terminal phenylalanine or tryptophan, this CDR3 likely stems from a read error. This rearrangement joins TRBV5-1 to TRBJ2-7; D not resolved. The CDR3 loop spans 13 amino acids. The germline gives CDR1 SGHRS, CDR2 YFSETQ. The V end was cut by 4 bases, the J end by 3 bases, with 11 bases between. The CDR3 here is CASSVGRGYEQYL. CDR3 coding DNA: TGCGCCAGCAGCGTCGGACGAGGCTACGAGCAGTACCTC.

This sequence joins TRBV15 and TRBJ2-4; no clear D gene. The V end lost 1 base, the J end lost 2 bases, and 18 bases lay between the germline ends. This CDR3 contains 18 residues. Per germline, CDR1 LNHNV and CDR2 YYDKDF (reference sequence). CDR3: CATSRARARMGSKNIQYF. The CDR3 DNA reads TGTGCCACCAGCAGAGCTAGGGCCCGGATGGGATCCAAAAACATTCAGTACTTC.

This clonotype was detected ten times or more. The chain is built from TRBV29-1 and TRBJ2-4; D might be TRBD1 (5 bases). From germline, CDR1 is SQVTM and CDR2 ANQGSEA. The V end was cut by 1 base, the J end by 0 bases, with 7 bases between. This CDR3 has 14 amino acids. CDR3 region: CSVEGQLAKNIQYF. The CDR3 coding sequence is TGCAGCGTTGAAGGACAGCTAGCCAAAAACATTCAGTACTTC. The whole variable domain, filled in from reference TRBV29-1 and TRBJ2-4, reads SAVISQKPSRDICQRGTSLTIQCQVDSQVTMMFWYRQQPGQSLTLIATANQGSEATYESGFVIDKFPISRPNLTFSTLTVSNMSPEDSSIYLCSVEGQLAKNIQYFGAGTRLSVL.

The table lists this clonotype with many counts. This sequence joins TRBV6-5 and TRBJ2-5; TRBD2 matches at 8 bases. CDR1 and CDR2 (germline): MNHEY, SVGAGI. This CDR3 spans 16 amino acids. Germline trimming cut 2 bases from V and 2 bases from J; bases unmatched to any gene: 7. Here the CDR3 reads CASSYRSGGIQETQYF. As DNA, the CDR3 is TGTGCCAGCAGTTACCGGTCGGGGGGGATACAAGAGACCCAGTACTTC.

The table lists this clonotype with a few counts. The chain joins TRBV20-1 to TRBJ2-7, with D possibly called TRBD1 or TRBD2 (5 bases each). The V end lost 1 base, the J end lost 3 bases, and 22 bases lay between the germline ends. The CDR3 spans 17 residues. Germline CDR1 is DFQATT and CDR2 is SNEGSKA (reference sequence). The CDR3 is CSARGGITRAEDYEQYV. The CDR3 DNA reads TGCAGTGCTAGAGGGGGGATTACTAGGGCGGAGGACTACGAGCAGTACGTC.

This rearrangement joins TRBV9 to TRBJ2-2, with a possible D match to TRBD2 (6 bases). V lost 0 bases and J lost 3, with 12 bases in between. CDR3 length: 16 amino acids. Germline lookup yields CDR1 SGDLS and CDR2 YYNGEE. As DNA, the CDR3 is TGTGCCAGCAGCGTAGACGTGGGACTCCACACCGGGGAGCTGTTTTTT. This gives the protein CASSVDVGLHTGELFF.

This rearrangement joins TRBV9 to TRBJ2-5; perhaps TRBD2 as D (5 bases). The length of the CDR3 is 15 residues. Germline V gene data show CDR1 as SGDLS and CDR2 as YYNGEE. Trimming pared 3 bases from V and 0 bases from J, leaving 12 bases between. CDR3 sequence (DNA): TGTGCCAGCAGCGGGGCAGCGGCGAACCAAGAGACCCAGTACTTC. Its translation: CASSGAAANQETQYF.

This chain links TRBV7-8 with TRBJ1-5; D call uncertain. CDR3 size: 15 residues. The germline V and J ends were trimmed by 5 bases and 3 bases, with 14 bases remaining between them. CDR1 is SGHVS, CDR2 FQNEAQ, per germline. CDR3 protein: CASSRLFDINQPQHF. As DNA, the CDR3 is TGTGCCAGCAGCCGACTTTTTGACATCAATCAGCCCCAGCATTTT.